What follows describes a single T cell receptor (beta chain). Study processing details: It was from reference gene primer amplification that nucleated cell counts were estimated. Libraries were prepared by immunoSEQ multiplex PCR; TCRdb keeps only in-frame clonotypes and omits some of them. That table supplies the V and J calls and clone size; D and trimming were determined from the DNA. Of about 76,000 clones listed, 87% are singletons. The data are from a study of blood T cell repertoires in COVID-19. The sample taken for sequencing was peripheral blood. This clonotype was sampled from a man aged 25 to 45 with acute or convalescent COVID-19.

This chain's CDR3 is CASSPTSGSYNEQFF. In DNA, the CDR3 is TGCGCCAGCAGCCCGACTAGCGGGTCCTACAATGAGCAGTTCTTC. The V gene is TRBV5-1, the J gene TRBJ2-1, with 10 positions matching TRBD2. V lost 4 bases and J lost 1; bases outside the gene matches: 2. Germline values: CDR1 SGHRS, CDR2 YFSETQ. CDR3 length: 15 residues.